A selection of T cell receptor beta chains follows, all from one sample in a study of blood T cells in healthy people across ages. TCRdb independently ran MiXCR on the 5' RACE reads; one entry per CDR3 protein. The sample has approximately 2,000,000 distinct CDR3 sequences, more than 35% seen once. Sequencing used blood. The receptors shown here come from a human donor in good health. Both conserved end residues are part of each CDR3. Each record gives: J gene, V gene, D gene, clone size, CDR3 DNA, CDR3 protein. The D gene is left open where the match is weak. For some rows the clone size is stated as once, few or many, or as a class when expanded; others skip it.

J: TRBJ2-3
V: TRBV11-2
D: -
size: -
DNA: TGTGCCAGCAGCCATTGGGTCCTTACAAGCACAGATACGCAGTATTTT
CDR3: CASSHWVLTSTDTQYF

J: TRBJ1-6
V: TRBV7-2
D: -
size: -
DNA: TGTGCCAGCAGCTTGGCAGGGGCAGGGAATTCACCCCTCCACTTT
CDR3: CASSLAGAGNSPLHF

J: TRBJ1-2
V: TRBV14
D: -
size: -
DNA: TGTGCCAGCAGCCAAGACATTTCGGTCGCTAACTATGGCTACACCTTC
CDR3: CASSQDISVANYGYTF

J: TRBJ2-1
V: TRBV6-5
D: -
size: -
DNA: TGTGCCAGCAGAGGGGGAACGGAGCAGTTCTTC
CDR3: CASRGGTEQFF

J: TRBJ2-7
V: TRBV14
D: -
size: few
DNA: TGTGCCAGCAGCCAAGATGAAGGGAGGCTCGGATCCTACGAGCAGTACTTC
CDR3: CASSQDEGRLGSYEQYF

J: TRBJ2-5
V: TRBV7-2
D: -
size: few
DNA: TGTGCCAGCAGCTACCGCCACGGGGAGACCCAGTACTTC
CDR3: CASSYRHGETQYF

J: TRBJ1-1
V: TRBV10-3
D: TRBD1
size: -
DNA: TGTGCCATTGACAGGGGCCAGAACACTGAAGCTTTCTTT
CDR3: CAIDRGQNTEAFF

J: TRBJ2-7
V: TRBV28
D: TRBD1
size: few
DNA: TGTGCCAGCAGGACAGGGGTTTTCGCATCCTACGAGCAGTACTTC
CDR3: CASRTGVFASYEQYF

J: TRBJ2-5
V: TRBV7-3
D: TRBD1
size: -
DNA: TGTGCCAGCAGCTTCGGGACAGTGGGAGAGACCCAGTACTTC
CDR3: CASSFGTVGETQYF

J: TRBJ1-2
V: TRBV3-1
D: -
size: few
DNA: TGTGCCAGCAGCCTAGACAGCCCGAGGGGCTACACCTTC
CDR3: CASSLDSPRGYTF

J: TRBJ2-7
V: TRBV6-2/TRBV6-3
D: TRBD1
size: few
DNA: TGTGCCAGCAGTTATGAGTTGGGCAGGGGGACGTCCTACGAGCAGTACTTC
CDR3: CASSYELGRGTSYEQYF

J: TRBJ2-7
V: TRBV9
D: -
size: -
DNA: TGTGCCAGCAGCGTAGGACGAGTCGGAGAGCAGTACTTC
CDR3: CASSVGRVGEQYF

J: TRBJ2-1
V: TRBV24-1
D: -
size: -
DNA: TGTGCCACCAGTGATCTGCCAGACAATGAGCAGTTCTTC
CDR3: CATSDLPDNEQFF

J: TRBJ1-2
V: TRBV20-1
D: TRBD1
size: once
DNA: TGCAGTGCTAGTACCAGGGGGCTAGGTGGCTACACCTTC
CDR3: CSASTRGLGGYTF

J: TRBJ2-5
V: TRBV15
D: TRBD2
size: -
DNA: TGTGCCACCAGCATGGGCGGCGGGGGGGCCGCATTTGGAGAGACCCAGTACTTC
CDR3: CATSMGGGGAAFGETQYF

J: TRBJ1-2
V: TRBV12-3/TRBV12-4
D: -
size: many
DNA: TGTGCCAGCAGTCCAAGGACGGATTATGGCTACACCTTC
CDR3: CASSPRTDYGYTF

J: TRBJ1-6
V: TRBV6-5
D: -
size: few
DNA: TGTGCCAGCAGTTGGCAGGGTAGTGGTCTGACGGAGGGGAATTCACCCCTCCACTTT
CDR3: CASSWQGSGLTEGNSPLHF

J: TRBJ2-7
V: TRBV7-9
D: TRBD1
size: -
DNA: TGTGCCAGCCAGACAGGGGGTGGCTACGAGCAGTACTTC
CDR3: CASQTGGGYEQYF

J: TRBJ1-5
V: TRBV28
D: -
size: -
DNA: TGTGCCAGCAGGCCCGGGCTGCGCAATCAGCCCCAGCATTTT
CDR3: CASRPGLRNQPQHF

J: TRBJ2-4
V: TRBV7-2
D: TRBD1
size: -
DNA: TGTGCCAGCAGCCCCGGGACAGGGGGCAATATAGCCAAAAACATTCAGTACTTC
CDR3: CASSPGTGGNIAKNIQYF

J: TRBJ2-1
V: TRBV27
D: -
size: -
DNA: TGTGCCAGCAGTTCACTAGAGAACGACAATGAGCAGTTCTTC
CDR3: CASSSLENDNEQFF

J: TRBJ2-7
V: TRBV5-5
D: -
size: -
DNA: TGTGCCAGCAGCTTGGAAGAACTCATCCCCTACGTGCAGTACTTC
CDR3: CASSLEELIPYVQYF

J: TRBJ2-7
V: TRBV6-6
D: TRBD1
size: -
DNA: TGTGCCAGCTCCCCTTCCCGGGACAGATTCTACGAGCAGTACTTC
CDR3: CASSPSRDRFYEQYF

J: TRBJ2-7
V: TRBV20-1
D: TRBD1
size: -
DNA: TGCAGTGTAGCGACAGGGAACTCCTACGAGCAGTACTTC
CDR3: CSVATGNSYEQYF

J: TRBJ2-5
V: TRBV15
D: -
size: few
DNA: TGTGCCACCAGCAGAGTACGAAGGGAACCTTGGACCCAGTACTTC
CDR3: CATSRVRREPWTQYF

J: TRBJ1-3
V: TRBV28
D: -
size: few
DNA: TGTGCCAGCACCTTTGGGAGCTCTGGAAACACCATATATTTT
CDR3: CASTFGSSGNTIYF

J: TRBJ2-5
V: TRBV5-5
D: -
size: -
DNA: TGTGCCAGCCCGGGCATGGGGCAAGAGACCCAGTACTTC
CDR3: CASPGMGQETQYF